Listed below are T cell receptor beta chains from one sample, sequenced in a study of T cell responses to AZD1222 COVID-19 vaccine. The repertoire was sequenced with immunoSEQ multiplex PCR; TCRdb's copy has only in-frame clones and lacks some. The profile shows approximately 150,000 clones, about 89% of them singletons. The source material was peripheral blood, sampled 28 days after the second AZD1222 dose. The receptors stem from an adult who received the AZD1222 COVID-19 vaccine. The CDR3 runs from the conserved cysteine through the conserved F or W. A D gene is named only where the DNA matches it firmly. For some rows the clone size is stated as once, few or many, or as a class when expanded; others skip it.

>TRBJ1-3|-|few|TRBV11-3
CASSHRTGNTIYF
TGTGCCAGCAGCCACAGAACTGGAAACACCATATATTTT
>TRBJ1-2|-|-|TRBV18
CASSPNGRSYGYTF
TGTGCCAGCTCACCTAATGGACGGAGCTATGGCTACACCTTC
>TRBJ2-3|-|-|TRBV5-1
CASSLFVTDTQYF
TGCGCCAGCAGCTTGTTTGTGACAGATACGCAGTATTTT
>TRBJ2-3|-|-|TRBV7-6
CASSLGSGLGGANTQYF
TGTGCCAGCAGCCTAGGGAGTGGATTGGGGGGGGCTAATACGCAGTATTTT
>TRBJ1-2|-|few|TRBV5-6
CASSGYGYYGYTF
TGTGCCAGCAGCGGTTACGGGTACTATGGCTACACCTTC
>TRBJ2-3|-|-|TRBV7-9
CAVQSGAGTDTQYF
TGTGCCGTACAATCGGGGGCCGGCACAGATACGCAGTATTTT
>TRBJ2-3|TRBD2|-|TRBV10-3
CATGLAGGIGTDTQYF
TGTGCCACGGGACTAGCGGGGGGGATAGGCACAGATACGCAGTATTTT
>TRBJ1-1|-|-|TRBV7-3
CASSLAAGVNTEAFF
TGTGCCAGCAGCTTAGCGGCGGGAGTGAACACTGAAGCTTTCTTT
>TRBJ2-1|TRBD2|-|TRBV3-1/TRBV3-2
CASSPGLAGYEQFF
TGTGCCAGCAGCCCGGGACTAGCGGGATATGAGCAGTTCTTC
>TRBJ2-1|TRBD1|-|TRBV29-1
CSVENRGPGVKFF
TGCAGCGTCGAAAACAGGGGGCCAGGGGTGAAGTTCTTC
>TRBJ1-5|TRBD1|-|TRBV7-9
CASSTGQGIHQPQHF
TGTGCCAGCAGCACGGGACAGGGGATCCATCAGCCCCAGCATTTT
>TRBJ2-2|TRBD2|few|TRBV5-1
CASSRAGGPAGELFF
TGCGCCAGCAGCAGAGCGGGAGGGCCCGCCGGGGAGCTGTTTTTT
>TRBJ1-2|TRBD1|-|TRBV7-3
CASSLPPSPWDSPYHYGYTF
TGTGCCAGCAGCTTACCCCCTTCCCCCTGGGACAGTCCTTATCACTATGGCTACACCTTC
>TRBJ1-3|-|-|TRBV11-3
CASSLDPGNTIYF
TGTGCCAGCAGCTTAGATCCAGGAAACACCATATATTTT
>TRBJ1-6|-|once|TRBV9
CASSVGGTNNSPLHF
TGTGCCAGCAGCGTAGGGGGGACCAATAATTCACCCCTCCACTTT
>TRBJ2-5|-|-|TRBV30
CAWSGHYQETQYF
TGTGCCTGGAGTGGACATTACCAAGAGACCCAGTACTTC
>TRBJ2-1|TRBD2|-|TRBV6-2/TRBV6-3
CASSYLVGRENEQFF
TGTGCCAGCAGTTACCTCGTCGGGAGGGAGAATGAGCAGTTCTTC
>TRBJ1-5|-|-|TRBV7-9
CASSLSSNQPQHF
TGTGCCAGCAGCCTCTCCTCAAATCAGCCCCAGCATTTT
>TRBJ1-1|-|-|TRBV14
CASSQVRRLLNTEAFF
TGTGCCAGCAGCCAAGTTCGTCGACTCCTGAACACTGAAGCTTTCTTT
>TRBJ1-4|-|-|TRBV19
CASSISRTRIATNEKLFF
TGTGCCAGTAGTATATCTCGCACAAGGATAGCAACTAATGAAAAACTGTTTTTT
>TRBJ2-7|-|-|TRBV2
CASSLPTEQYF
TGTGCCAGCAGTCTCCCGACCGAGCAGTACTTC
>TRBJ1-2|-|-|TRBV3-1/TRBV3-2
CASSQVGEGETGYTF
TGTGCCAGCAGCCAAGTGGGAGAGGGAGAGACTGGCTACACCTTC
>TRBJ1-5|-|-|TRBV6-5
CASAQTRGNQPQHF
TGTGCCAGCGCCCAGACGAGGGGCAATCAGCCCCAGCATTTT
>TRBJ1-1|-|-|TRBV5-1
CASSVTGPVNTEAFF
TGCGCCAGCAGCGTAACGGGACCTGTGAACACTGAAGCTTTCTTT
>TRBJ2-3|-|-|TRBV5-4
CASSLGVRSSTDTQYF
TGTGCCAGCAGCTTGGGGGTACGATCTAGCACAGATACGCAGTATTTT
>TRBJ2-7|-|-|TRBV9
CASSEGASGTYEQYF
TGTGCCAGCAGCGAGGGGGCTAGCGGAACCTACGAGCAGTACTTC
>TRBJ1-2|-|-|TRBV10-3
CAISEPYRARFKENGYTF
TGTGCCATCAGTGAGCCTTACAGGGCCCGGTTTAAGGAAAACGGCTACACCTTC
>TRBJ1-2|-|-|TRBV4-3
CASSQGRLEGHYGYTF
TGCGCCAGCAGCCAAGGTCGGCTGGAAGGCCACTATGGCTACACCTTC
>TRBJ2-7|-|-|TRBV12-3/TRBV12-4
CASSSSFHNEQYF
TGTGCCAGCAGTTCGAGCTTTCACAACGAGCAGTACTTC
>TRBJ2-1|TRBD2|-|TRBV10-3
CAIASEDGTSGGGEQFF
TGTGCCATCGCCTCCGAGGACGGGACTAGCGGGGGGGGTGAGCAGTTCTTC
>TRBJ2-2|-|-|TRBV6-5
CASSFPTGELFF
TGTGCCAGCAGTTTCCCCACCGGGGAGCTGTTTTTT
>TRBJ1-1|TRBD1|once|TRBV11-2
CASSTGDRVNTEAFF
TGTGCCAGCAGCACGGGGGACAGGGTGAACACTGAAGCTTTCTTT
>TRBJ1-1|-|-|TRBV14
CASSQSGNTEAFF
TGTGCCAGCAGCCAGTCAGGGAACACTGAAGCTTTCTTT
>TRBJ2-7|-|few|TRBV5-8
CASSLRGAQGYEQYF
TGTGCCAGCAGCTTGCGGGGAGCCCAAGGCTACGAGCAGTACTTC
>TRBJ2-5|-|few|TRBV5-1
CASSIELLETQYF
TGCGCCAGCAGCATAGAGCTACTAGAGACCCAGTACTTC
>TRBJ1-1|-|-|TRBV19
CASTLRGGGTEAFF
TGTGCCAGTACCCTCCGGGGCGGGGGCACTGAAGCTTTCTTT
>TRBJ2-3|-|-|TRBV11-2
CASSTRPVPSTDTQYF
TGTGCCAGCAGCACACGACCTGTTCCTAGCACAGATACGCAGTATTTT
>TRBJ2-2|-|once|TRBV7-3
CASSLKGAANTGELFF
TGTGCCAGCAGCTTAAAAGGGGCCGCGAACACCGGGGAGCTGTTTTTT
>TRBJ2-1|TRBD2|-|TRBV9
CASSVGPSGNNEQFF
TGTGCCAGCAGCGTAGGGCCTAGCGGGAACAATGAGCAGTTCTTC
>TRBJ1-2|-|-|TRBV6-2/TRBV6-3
CASSYSKLTQGLF
TGTGCCAGCAGTTACTCCAAACTCACACAGGGCCTCTTC